Each of the 20 T cell receptor beta chains below was sequenced from the same sample in a study of blood T cell repertoires in COVID-19. Method: immunoSEQ multiplex PCR; TCRdb's copy keeps in-frame clones and lacks some. Among about 220,000 clones, approximately 85% were seen once, and the ten largest hold 2.4%. The sequencing sample was made of peripheral blood. These receptors all stem from a woman aged 70-85 years with COVID-19, enrolled during active disease.

CDR3 loop: CASSFTVYQPQHF. Here the CDR3 DNA reads TGTGCCAGCAGTTTTACAGTGTATCAGCCCCAGCATTTT. V is TRBV12-3 or TRBV12-4 and J is TRBJ1-5; D gene unclear. This CDR3 has 13 amino acids. With 3 bases removed from V and 5 bases from J, the gap between germline ends came to 8 bases.

Concerning this clone itself: One end of the junction does not line up with germline, which may come from a read error. The chain joins TRBV7-7 to TRBJ2-1, with D unresolved. There are 13 residues in the CDR3. CDR1 and CDR2 (germline): SSHAT, FNYEAQ (reference sequence). The CDR3 nucleotides are TGTGCTAGCAGCTTAGAAGGCGGCGGTGAGCAGTTCTTC. Amino acid sequence: CASSLEGGGEQFF.

The chain is built from TRBV18 and TRBJ1-6; 10 bases match TRBD1. CDR1 is KGHSH, CDR2 LQKENI, per germline. CDR3 length: 15 residues. Trimming took 3 bases from V and 6 from J; bases not matched to a gene: 2. The CDR3 nucleotides read TGTGCCAGCTCACCCGGGACAGGGGTTAATTCACCCCTCCACTTT. Protein product: CASSPGTGVNSPLHF.

The chain has TRBV5-1 and TRBJ1-2; tentatively, D is TRBD1 (6 bases). CDR1 is SGHRS and CDR2 is YFSETQ in the germline V gene. The CDR3 is made up of 14 amino acids. V shed 4 bases and J shed 2 bases, with 12 bases lying between them. The CDR3 sequence is CASSVNQGNYGYTF. The CDR3 DNA reads TGCGCCAGCAGCGTGAACCAGGGGAACTATGGCTACACCTTC. The whole variable domain, filled in from reference TRBV5-1 and TRBJ1-2, reads KAGVTQTPRYLIKTRGQQVTLSCSPISGHRSVSWYQQTPGQGLQFLFEYFSETQRNKGNFPGRFSGRQFSNSRSEMNVSTLELGDSALYLCASSVNQGNYGYTFGSGTRLTVV.

The chain combines TRBV7-2 with TRBJ2-3; 11 nucleotides agree with TRBD2. Germline CDR1 and CDR2: SGHTA and FQGNSA. The CDR3 has 18 amino acids. After removal of 0 bases from V and 0 bases from J, the junction contained 5 bases not matched to a gene. In nucleotides, the CDR3 is TGTGCCAGCAGCTTAGCGAGGACTAGCGGGTTAAGCACAGATACGCAGTATTTT. It codes for CASSLARTSGLSTDTQYF.

The chain uses TRBV9 and TRBJ1-1; 7 bases align to TRBD1. Germline-derived CDR1 and CDR2 are SGDLS and YYNGEE. The CDR3 is 18 amino acids. J lost 1 base, V lost 0 bases, and 12 bases had no gene match. The CDR3: CASSVVGGVDRRNTEAFF. The CDR3 nucleotides read TGTGCCAGCAGCGTAGTTGGGGGAGTGGACAGGCGGAACACTGAAGCTTTCTTT.

The chain combines TRBV3-1 (or the pseudogene TRBV3-2) with TRBJ1-2, with D possibly being TRBD1 (5 bases). Trimming left V 3 bases short and J 5 bases short, with 13 bases between. Germline CDR1 and CDR2: LGHDT and YNNKEL (reference sequence). This CDR3 contains 14 residues. CDR3 region: CASSQGPAIYGYTF. The DNA of the CDR3 is TGTGCCAGCAGCCAGGGGCCGGCGATATATGGCTACACCTTC.

This chain links TRBV15 with TRBJ1-2; 7 bases align to TRBD1. The CDR3 has 15 residues. V dropped 0 bases and J dropped 4; count of bases not matched to a gene: 5. Per the germline V gene, CDR1 is LNHNV and CDR2 is YYDKDF (reference sequence). The CDR3 is CATSRDRGRPYGYTF. In DNA form, the CDR3 reads TGTGCCACCAGCAGAGATAGGGGGCGGCCCTATGGCTACACCTTC.

This chain links TRBV5-6 with TRBJ1-3; D unresolved. This CDR3 comprises 17 residues. Per the germline V gene, CDR1 is SGHDT and CDR2 is YYEEEE. V was trimmed by 5 bases and J by 4 bases, leaving 22 bases between them. CDR3 residues: CASRTPEGEARGNTIYF. In nucleotides, the CDR3 is TGTGCCAGCAGGACCCCGGAGGGAGAGGCAAGGGGAAACACCATATATTTT.

J is TRBJ2-2 and V is TRBV24-1; TRBD2 matches 15 bases. J gave up 3 bases and V 2 bases, and 9 bases lay outside the gene matches. The CDR3 is 20 residues long. Germline V lookup: CDR1 KGHDR, CDR2 SFDVKD. CDR3: CATSDSRPGTSGGYTGELFF. The CDR3 coding sequence is TGTGCCACCAGTGATTCCCGTCCCGGGACTAGCGGGGGGTACACCGGGGAGCTGTTTTTT.

The chain uses TRBV11-2 and TRBJ1-6; D ambiguous. The CDR3 has 14 amino acids. The V end was cut by 4 bases, the J end by 9 bases, with 13 bases between. Germline V lookup: CDR1 SGHAT, CDR2 FQNNGV. CDR3 amino acids: CASSSKAGSSPLHF. DNA for the CDR3: TGTGCCAGCAGCTCGAAGGCAGGTAGTTCACCCCTCCACTTT. Full variable domain (rest looked up from reference TRBV11-2 and TRBJ1-6): EAGVAQSPRYKIIEKRQSVAFWCNPISGHATLYWYQQILGQGPKLLIQFQNNGVVDDSQLPKDRFSAERLKGVDSTLKIQPAKLEDSAVYLCASSSKAGSSPLHFGNGTRLTVT.

The chain employs TRBV6-6 and TRBJ1-1; 9 bases map to TRBD1. CDR1 is MNHNY, CDR2 SVGAGI, per germline (reference sequence). Losses at the gene ends were 0 bases for V and 7 bases for J; bases not matched to a gene: 6. There are 15 residues in the CDR3. CDR3 nucleotides: TGTGCCAGCAGTTACTCGTACAGGGGGCAAATTGAAGCTTTCTTT. The encoded protein is CASSYSYRGQIEAFF.

The chain uses TRBV5-1 and TRBJ1-1, with D possibly TRBD1 on 5 matching bases. The V and J ends lost 5 bases and 2 bases respectively, with 10 bases between them. The CDR3 consists of 13 residues. The germline CDR1 and CDR2 sequences are SGHRS and YFSETQ. The DNA of the CDR3 is TGCGCCAGCAGACAGACAGATAACACTGAAGCTTTCTTT. Its translation: CASRQTDNTEAFF. Based on the CDR3 plus reference TRBV5-1 and TRBJ1-1, the full variable domain is KAGVTQTPRYLIKTRGQQVTLSCSPISGHRSVSWYQQTPGQGLQFLFEYFSETQRNKGNFPGRFSGRQFSNSRSEMNVSTLELGDSALYLCASRQTDNTEAFFGQGTRLTVV.

This clone has a handful of counts. As DNA, the CDR3 is TGTGCCAGCAGTTACTCGGCTGAGACCCAGTACTTC. Protein sequence: CASSYSAETQYF. The J gene is TRBJ2-5, the V gene TRBV6-2 or TRBV6-3; no reliable D call. The CDR3 has 12 amino acids. V was pared by 0 bases and J by 5 bases, with 4 bases between. Germline-derived CDR1 and CDR2 are MNHEY and SVGEGT.

The chain couples TRBV6-1 to TRBJ2-3, with D possibly being TRBD1 (6 bases). CDR3 length: 15 amino acids. V was shortened by 3 bases and J by 0 bases, with 10 bases between the two germline ends. The V gene's germline CDR1 is MNHNS and CDR2 SASEGT. In nucleotides, the CDR3 is TGTGCCAGCAGTGATAGGGGGTGGAGCACAGATACGCAGTATTTT. Translating it yields CASSDRGWSTDTQYF.

This chain connects TRBV7-2 to TRBJ1-5, with TRBD1 identical over 12 bases. Germline values: CDR1 SGHTA, CDR2 FQGNSA. This CDR3 has 16 amino acids. V shed 7 bases and J 4 bases; nucleotides not matched to a gene: 8. The CDR3 DNA is TGTGCCAGCAAAGACACGGGACAGGGGGCGAATCAGCCCCAGCATTTT. Protein product: CASKDTGQGANQPQHF.

This sequence joins TRBV7-9 and TRBJ1-1; TRBD1 agrees at 12 bases. CDR3 length equals 14 residues. Germline V gene lookup returns CDR1 SEHNR and CDR2 FQNEAQ (reference sequence). Trimming removed 4 bases from V and 7 bases from J; junction bases left unmatched: 4. This CDR3 reads CASSWDRGHGEAFF. For the CDR3, the DNA is TGTGCCAGCAGCTGGGACAGGGGGCACGGTGAAGCTTTCTTT.

The V gene is TRBV3-1 (or the pseudogene TRBV3-2), the J gene TRBJ1-2; possibly TRBD1 for D (6 bases). The CDR3 has 13 amino acids. Germline CDR1 reads LGHDT; CDR2 reads YNNKEL (reference sequence). Trimming cost V 2 bases and J 3 bases, with 7 bases left between them. The CDR3 sequence is CASSQQGYYGYTF. In DNA form, the CDR3 reads TGTGCCAGCAGCCAACAGGGGTACTATGGCTACACCTTC.

V is TRBV11-2 and J is TRBJ1-6; D call uncertain. V shed 0 bases and J shed 2 bases, with 5 bases lying between them. Germline V gene sequence: CDR1 SGHAT, CDR2 FQNNGV. This CDR3 has 15 amino acids. CDR3 in amino acids: CASSLDLAYNSPLHF. CDR3 nucleotides: TGTGCCAGCAGCTTAGATCTCGCCTATAATTCACCCCTCCACTTT.

The genes are TRBV28 and TRBJ1-2, with TRBD1 matching 9 bases. Per germline, CDR1 MDHEN and CDR2 SYDVKM. The CDR3 loop spans 16 amino acids. Trimming removed 4 bases from V and 7 bases from J; junction bases left unmatched: 13. The CDR3 loop reads CASSSAPGQGISGYTF. The CDR3 nucleotides read TGTGCCAGCAGTTCCGCCCCGGGACAGGGAATCTCTGGCTACACCTTC.